This T cell receptor (beta chain) was identified in a study of healthy donors' naive CD4 and CD8 T cells. A linear amplification protocol produced the TCR libraries from around 500 ng of total RNA. TCRdb used MiXCR to reprocess the reads, holding one entry per CDR3 protein. The data show about 180,000 distinct CDR3 sequences, around 80% seen once. Germline CDR1 is MNHNS and CDR2 is SASEGT. CDR3 length equals 15 residues. Broader study findings: Negatively charged CDR3s marked CD8+ lineage; positively charged CDR3s marked CD4+ lineage.

A note on this clonotype: What it binds is not known. At one end, the junction sequence differs from germline, possibly due to a read error.

Sequencing was carried out using naive CD4+ and CD8+ T cells sorted from blood, pooled from several donors. This chain connects TRBV6-1 to TRBJ2-5, with D tentatively TRBD1 (5 bases). The receptor was isolated from a pool of human donors in good health; the sample pools cells from several healthy donors. The DNA for the CDR3 is TGTGCCTGCAGGGTAGGCGGAACAATCCAAGAGACCCAGTACTTC. Translation: CACRVGGTIQETQYF.